Described below is a single T cell receptor beta chain sequence and its context. Its antigen is unknown. Use of 60 Vbeta and 13 Jbeta primers characterized the PCR. How the authors handled the data: Later analysis identified tens of millions of unique TCR beta chains, approximately 11 million shared. Generated by immunoSEQ multiplex PCR, the TCRdb table keeps only in-frame clones and is missing some. The V and J calls and the clone size are those of that table, but D and trimming were determined from the DNA. The data contain some 120,000 clones, 65% to 80% of them seen just once; the ten biggest clones take up around 3.6%. This sample is drawn from a study of cytomegalovirus exposure and HLA in healthy donors. Findings of the study overall: Most of the TCR beta V segments (in an earlier analysis) were productive either about 87% or about 30% of the time. One later analysis reportedly identified an Asian-associated ancestry cluster that showed fewer N-insertions than the approximately 700-donor mean. In a later analysis, TCR beta V- and J-gene trimming was associated with a missense DCLRE1C variant.

The CDR3 totals 10 residues. The V gene's germline CDR1 is MDHEN and CDR2 SYDVKM. The V and J ends lost 5 bases and 11 bases respectively, with 9 bases between them. The sequence was collected from a man under 40 in good health and CMV-seronegative. The sequencing sample was made of PBMCs. The V call is TRBV28, the J call TRBJ1-1; D is undetermined. CDR3 DNA: TGTGCCAGCAGTCGGCGGGAGGCTTTCTTT. It translates to CASSRREAFF.